The text below deals with one T cell receptor (beta chain). The antigen is unknown. This sample stems from a study of CD8 T cells in Susac syndrome. The study, taken as a whole, reports: Clonal CD8+ expansion in Susac was highest in TEMRA cells and active patients. There were 15 to 20 Susac-specific public clones in total CD8+ repertoires and four to six in CD8+ TEMRA repertoires.

Reverse transcription used roughly 0.45 to 1 ug RNA and random hexamers. Coverage of TCR beta CDR3 amplification by immunoSEQ multiplex PCR extended to 54 Vbeta and 13 Jbeta. TCRdb redid the calling of the immunoSEQ multiplex PCR reads with MiXCR, one entry per CDR3 protein. The repertoire holds around 100,000 distinct CDR3 sequences, roughly 96% seen once, with more than 0.3% in the top ten. Sequencing targeted TCR beta in T cells from blood (CD8+ and CD4+). The length of the CDR3 is 13 residues. The germline gives CDR1 SGDLS, CDR2 YYNGEE. After removal of 2 bases from V and 5 bases from J, the junction contained 2 bases not matched to a gene.

This TCR was sampled from a human donor with Susac syndrome. The genes are TRBV9 and TRBJ2-3, with 7 bases that match TRBD2. The specimen sequenced was CD8+ T cells from PBMCs. DNA for the CDR3: TGTGCCAGCAGCGTTGGGGGGGGAGATACGCAGTATTTT. It is translated as CASSVGGGDTQYF.